This record concerns one T cell receptor (beta chain) sequence. The sample originates from a study of shared clonotypes between healthy human individuals. The assay was immunoSEQ multiplex PCR, and TCRdb's table has in-frame clones only and misses some. The table includes roughly 2.5 million clones, around 90% detected once. Between the trimmed V and J ends, which lost 1 base and 4 bases, there was a span of 17 bases. The germline V gene has CDR1 SQVTM and CDR2 ANQGSEA. The CDR3 runs to 16 residues. The chain uses TRBV29-1 and TRBJ2-1; D uncertain. Sequencing was done on a sample of naive CD4+ T cells sorted from blood. Sample subset: CD45RA+ positively selected. The sequence came from a man between 18 and 35 years old in good health. The CDR3 protein is CSVEGAATEVYNEQFF. DNA for the CDR3: TGCAGCGTTGAAGGTGCGGCCACCGAGGTTTACAATGAGCAGTTCTTC.